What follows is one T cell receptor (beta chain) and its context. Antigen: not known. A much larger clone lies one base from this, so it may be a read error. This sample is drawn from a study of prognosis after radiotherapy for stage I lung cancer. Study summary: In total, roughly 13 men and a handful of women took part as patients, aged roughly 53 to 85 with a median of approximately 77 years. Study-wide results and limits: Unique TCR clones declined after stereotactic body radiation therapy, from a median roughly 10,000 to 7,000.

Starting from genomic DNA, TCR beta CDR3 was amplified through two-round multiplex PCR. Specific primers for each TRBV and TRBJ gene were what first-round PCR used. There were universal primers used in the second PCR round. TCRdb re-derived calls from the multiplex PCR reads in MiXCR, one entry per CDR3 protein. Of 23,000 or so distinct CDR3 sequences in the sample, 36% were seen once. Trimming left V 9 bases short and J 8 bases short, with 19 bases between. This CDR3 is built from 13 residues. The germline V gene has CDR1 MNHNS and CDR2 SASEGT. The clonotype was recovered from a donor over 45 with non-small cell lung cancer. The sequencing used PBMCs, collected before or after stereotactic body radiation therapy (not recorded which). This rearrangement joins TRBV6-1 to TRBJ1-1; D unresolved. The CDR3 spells CASALIRTVEAFF. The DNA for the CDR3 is TGTGCCAGTGCATTAATCAGAACGGTCGAAGCTTTCTTT.